A single sample is the source of the 17 T cell receptor beta chains below, sequenced in a study of CDR3 diversity in severe acne. TCRdb re-called the PCR reads with MiXCR, one entry per CDR3 protein. The table has 65,000 to 95,000 distinct CDR3 sequences, roughly 51% seen once; the top ten hold approximately 15%. The sample comprised blood. The source of these receptors is a male donor in good health, without acne.

This clonotype was counted once. The CDR3 sequence is CATRTGGSWRLNTEAFF. The CDR3 nucleotides are TGTGCCACCAGGACTGGCGGGTCCTGGCGCCTGAACACTGAAGCTTTCTTT. The chain is built from TRBV24-1 and TRBJ1-1; D gene ambiguous. Germline V gene lookup returns CDR1 KGHDR and CDR2 SFDVKD. Trimming removed 7 bases from V and 0 bases from J, with 20 bases in between. There are 17 residues in the CDR3.

The rearrangement uses TRBV7-8 and TRBJ1-1; D gene unclear. V was clipped by 3 bases and J by 0 bases, with 8 bases between them. Germline V CDR1 and CDR2: SGHVS, FQNEAQ. This CDR3 region has 14 residues. CDR3 in amino acids: CASSFSVLNTEAFF. In DNA form, the CDR3 reads TGTGCCAGCAGCTTTAGCGTATTGAACACTGAAGCTTTCTTT.

The chain joins TRBV9 to TRBJ1-2; possible D gene TRBD1, 5 bases. From germline, CDR1 is SGDLS and CDR2 YYNGEE. V lost 4 bases and J 4 bases, leaving 11 bases between the germline ends. This CDR3 is built from 13 residues. The CDR3 region is CASSLQERYGYTF. DNA for the CDR3: TGTGCCAGCAGCCTACAGGAGCGCTATGGCTACACCTTC.

In this sample, this clonotype turned up many times. The chain combines TRBV2 with TRBJ1-2; D gene uncertain. V was cut by 10 bases and J by 8 bases, with 5 bases left in between. There are 8 residues in the CDR3. CDR1 is SNHLY and CDR2 is FYNNEI in the germline V gene. The CDR3, as DNA: TGTGCCACCGGAGGCTACACCTTC. This codes for CATGGYTF.

This clonotype was observed many times. The chain carries TRBV19 and TRBJ1-1; no firm D call. V was pared by 7 bases and J by 4 bases, with 16 bases between. The CDR3 consists of 14 residues. Per germline, CDR1 LNHDA and CDR2 SQIVND (reference sequence). The CDR3 spells CASIADRTGTEAFF. The DNA for the CDR3 is TGTGCCAGTATTGCGGACCGCACTGGCACTGAAGCTTTCTTT. The variable domain in full, completed from reference TRBV19 and TRBJ1-1, reads DGGITQSPKYLFRKEGQNVTLSCEQNLNHDAMYWYRQDPGQGLRLIYYSQIVNDFQKGDIAEGYSVSREKKESFPLTVTSAQKNPTAFYLCASIADRTGTEAFFGQGTRLTVV.

This clonotype came up once. This rearrangement joins TRBV2 to TRBJ1-1; weak D call: TRBD1 (5 bases). V lost 8 bases, J lost 2 bases, and 15 bases lay in between. Germline values: CDR1 SNHLY, CDR2 FYNNEI. The CDR3 contains 14 residues. The CDR3 reads CASSPRDDNTEAFF. The CDR3 DNA sequence: TGTGCCAGCTCCCCGAGGGACGACAACACTGAAGCTTTCTTT.

The chain combines TRBV20-1 with TRBJ1-1; no firm D call. Per the germline V gene, CDR1 is DFQATT and CDR2 is SNEGSKA (reference sequence). This CDR3 region has 13 residues. The V gene lost 6 bases and the J gene lost 1 base, with 12 bases spanning the gap. CDR3 sequence (DNA): TGCAGTGCCAGCAGTGAACAGAACACTGAAGCTTTCTTT. This sequence encodes CSASSEQNTEAFF.

This clonotype turned up a few times. The rearrangement uses TRBV20-1 and TRBJ1-1; tentatively, D is TRBD1 (6 bases). Trimming removed 2 bases at V and 3 bases at J, with 13 bases between. The CDR3 covers 14 residues. Germline lookup yields CDR1 DFQATT and CDR2 SNEGSKA (reference sequence). The CDR3 region is CSARPTGTDTEAFF. The CDR3, as DNA: TGCAGTGCTAGACCGACAGGTACGGACACTGAAGCTTTCTTT.

V is TRBV10-3 and J is TRBJ2-7, with 11 bases that match TRBD1. Germline V gene lookup returns CDR1 ENHRY and CDR2 SYGVKD. The ends lost 4 bases at V and 5 bases at J; junction bases unmatched: 7. This CDR3 has 15 amino acids. CDR3 in amino acids: CAISGPGTGGDEQYF. CDR3 coding DNA: TGTGCCATCAGTGGCCCCGGGACAGGGGGAGACGAGCAGTACTTC.

This clonotype was seen ten or more times. The gene calls are TRBV5-6 and TRBJ1-2, with 7 positions matching TRBD1. The CDR3 runs to 14 residues. CDR1 and CDR2 (germline): SGHDT, YYEEEE. V lost 4 bases to trimming and J lost 5 bases; unmatched junction nucleotides: 8. The CDR3 is CASSRVSGQYGYTF. The CDR3 coding sequence is TGTGCCAGCAGCAGAGTTTCGGGACAGTATGGCTACACCTTC.

V gene TRBV7-9 combines with J gene TRBJ1-3; D remains unclear. The germline V and J ends were trimmed by 5 bases and 1 base, with 3 bases remaining between them. Per germline, CDR1 SEHNR and CDR2 FQNEAQ (reference sequence). This CDR3 contains 12 residues. The CDR3 bases are TGTGCCAGCAGCCAGTCTGGAAACACCATATATTTT. Amino acid sequence: CASSQSGNTIYF.

This chain links TRBV5-1 with TRBJ1-4; 8 positions match TRBD1. V lost 4 bases, J lost 7 bases, and 9 bases stayed unmatched. Per germline, CDR1 SGHRS and CDR2 YFSETQ. The CDR3 consists of 15 residues. CDR3 sequence reads: CASSEPTGVLEKLFF. The CDR3 DNA reads as TGCGCCAGCAGCGAACCGACAGGGGTGCTTGAAAAACTGTTTTTT.

The CDR3 DNA follows: TGTGCCAGCAGCCCGATGACAGAGGGGACGTCCTACACCTTC. Translated: CASSPMTEGTSYTF. This rearrangement joins TRBV9 to TRBJ1-2, with D perhaps TRBD1 (5 bases). This CDR3 region has 14 residues. Germline loops: CDR1 SGDLS, CDR2 YYNGEE. With 4 bases removed from V and 10 bases from J, the gap between germline ends came to 20 bases. Using reference TRBV9 and TRBJ1-2 for the parts outside the CDR3, the full variable domain is DSGVTQTPKHLITATGQRVTLRCSPRSGDLSVYWYQQSLDQGLQFLIQYYNGEERAKGNILERFSAQQFPDLHSELNLSSLELGDSALYFCASSPMTEGTSYTFGSGTRLTVV.

This chain joins TRBV5-5 and TRBJ2-7; 16 nucleotides match TRBD2. The trim removed 4 bases at V and 4 bases at J, leaving 5 bases unmatched. CDR1 and CDR2 from the germline V gene are SGHKS and YYEKEE (reference sequence). CDR3 length equals 16 residues. In nucleotides, the CDR3 is TGTGCCAGCAGCCTGGGACTAGCGGGAGGGCTGTACGAGCAGTACTTC. Translation: CASSLGLAGGLYEQYF.

In its sample, this clonotype was seen many times. This sequence joins TRBV20-1 and TRBJ1-5, with TRBD1 as a possible D gene (6 bases). This CDR3 is built from 14 residues. V lost 3 bases and J lost 6, with 15 bases in between. Germline-derived CDR1 and CDR2 are DFQATT and SNEGSKA (reference sequence). In DNA, the CDR3 is TGCAGTGCTAGTACGACAGGAGGGGCTCAGCCCCAGCATTTT. Protein product: CSASTTGGAQPQHF.

This clonotype was seen once. The V and J genes are TRBV5-1 and TRBJ2-5; 8 nucleotides line up with TRBD1. Per germline, CDR1 SGHRS and CDR2 YFSETQ. The V gene end was trimmed by 0 bases and the J gene end by 4 bases; junction bases not matched to a gene: 2. The CDR3 runs 14 residues. CDR3 loop: CASSLEQGGETQYF. The CDR3 bases are TGCGCCAGCAGCTTGGAACAGGGGGGAGAGACCCAGTACTTC.

The V call is TRBV20-1, the J call TRBJ2-7; D gene uncertain. This CDR3 contains 12 residues. The V gene's germline CDR1 is DFQATT and CDR2 SNEGSKA (reference sequence). Deletions cut 5 bases from V and 12 bases from J, with 20 bases between. DNA for the CDR3: TGCAGTGCTTCCGGTGGCGCCTCGGGTCTGTACTTC. As protein: CSASGGASGLYF.